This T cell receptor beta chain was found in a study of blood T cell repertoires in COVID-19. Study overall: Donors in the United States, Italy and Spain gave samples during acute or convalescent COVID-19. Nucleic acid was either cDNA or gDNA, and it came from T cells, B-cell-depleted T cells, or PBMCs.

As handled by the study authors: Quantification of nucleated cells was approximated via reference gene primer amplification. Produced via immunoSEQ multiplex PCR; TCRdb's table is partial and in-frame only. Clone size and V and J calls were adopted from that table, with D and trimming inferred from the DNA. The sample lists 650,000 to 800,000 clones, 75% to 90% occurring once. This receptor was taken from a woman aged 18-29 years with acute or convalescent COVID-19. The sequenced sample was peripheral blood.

DNA of the CDR3: TGTGCCAGCAGTGAAACCATAACGGCAGGGAGGTATGGCTACACCTTC. The encoded protein is CASSETITAGRYGYTF. The V and J genes are TRBV25-1 and TRBJ1-2, with D tentatively TRBD1 (5 bases). The CDR3 is made up of 16 amino acids. V shed 2 bases and J shed 5 bases, with 18 bases lying between them. Looked up from germline, CDR1 is MGHDK and CDR2 is SYGVNS.